What follows are 8 T cell receptor beta chains derived from one specimen sequenced in a study of CD8+ T cells in alopecia areata. As the sequencing template, cDNA was produced by extracting RNA and reverse transcribing it. The protocol was immunoSEQ multiplex PCR, while the TCRdb copy is restricted to in-frame clones and leaves out a portion. The sample has 100,000 to 150,000 clones; about 54% are singletons. As for treatment: oral pan-JAK inhibitor, 5-10 mg twice daily. This material consisted of CD8+ T cells sorted from blood, taken at week 4, from a patient treated with tofacitinib. These receptors were obtained from a human donor with alopecia areata.

The V and J genes are TRBV30 and TRBJ2-7; 8 nucleotides agree with TRBD1. CDR1 is GTSNPN and CDR2 is SVGIG in the germline V gene (reference sequence). The CDR3 is 17 residues long. Trimming cost V 3 bases and J 5 bases; bases outside gene matches: 18. The CDR3 sequence: CAWSADQMDRETHEQYF. The CDR3 DNA reads TGTGCCTGGAGCGCCGACCAGATGGACAGGGAGACCCACGAGCAGTACTTC.

The J gene is TRBJ1-4, the V gene TRBV30; 11 bases agree with TRBD1. Germline-derived CDR1 and CDR2 are GTSNPN and SVGIG (reference sequence). The CDR3 spans 14 residues. The trim removed 0 bases at V and 7 bases at J, leaving 1 base unmatched. The CDR3: CAWSVGTGGEKLFF. As DNA, the CDR3 is TGTGCCTGGAGTGTGGGGACAGGGGGTGAAAAACTGTTTTTT.

J is TRBJ2-1 and V is TRBV9; D remains ambiguous. Germline-derived CDR1 and CDR2 are SGDLS and YYNGEE. V was trimmed by 4 bases and J by 0 bases, leaving 17 bases between them. There are 17 residues in the CDR3. CDR3 in amino acids: CASSPSGAESSYNEQFF. CDR3 bases: TGTGCCAGCAGCCCCTCTGGCGCGGAGAGCTCCTACAATGAGCAGTTCTTC. Full variable domain (missing parts from reference TRBV9 and TRBJ2-1): DSGVTQTPKHLITATGQRVTLRCSPRSGDLSVYWYQQSLDQGLQFLIQYYNGEERAKGNILERFSAQQFPDLHSELNLSSLELGDSALYFCASSPSGAESSYNEQFFGPGTRLTVL.

The V call is TRBV29-1, the J call TRBJ2-7; 13 bases are shared with TRBD2. The germline V gene encodes CDR1 SQVTM and CDR2 ANQGSEA. This CDR3 is 19 amino acids long. J was trimmed by 2 bases and V by 6 bases; bases with no gene match: 19. For the CDR3, the DNA is TGCAGCGTCATAGGGGGACAGCGACTAGCGGGGGGCACCCCCTACGAGCAGTACTTC. It specifies CSVIGGQRLAGGTPYEQYF.

This clone was picked up a small number of times. The V and J genes are TRBV13 and TRBJ1-2; D unclear. V was pared by 3 bases and J by 4 bases, with 12 bases between. CDR1 is PRHDT, CDR2 FYEKMQ, per germline (reference sequence). The CDR3 is made up of 14 amino acids. CDR3 amino acids: CASSLWEGGYGYTF. In DNA, the CDR3 is TGTGCCAGCAGCTTGTGGGAGGGTGGCTATGGCTACACCTTC.

The chain employs TRBV5-1 and TRBJ1-1; D is unclear. Looked up from germline, CDR1 is SGHRS and CDR2 is YFSETQ. Trimming pared 2 bases from V and 1 base from J, leaving 12 bases between. This CDR3 is built from 15 residues. The DNA of the CDR3 is TGCGCCAGCAGCTTAATCGGGGAAGCGAACACTGAAGCTTTCTTT. Translated: CASSLIGEANTEAFF.

Only a few counts were recorded for this clone. The V gene is TRBV29-1, the J gene TRBJ2-7; no clear D. V was pared by 5 bases and J by 3 bases, with 11 bases between. There are 12 residues in the CDR3. Germline lookup yields CDR1 SQVTM and CDR2 ANQGSEA. The CDR3 nucleotides are TGCAGCGTTCTCGATTTGGACTACGAGCAGTACTTC. Translating it yields CSVLDLDYEQYF.

This clone was detected a few times. The rearrangement links TRBV30 to TRBJ2-3; tentatively, D is TRBD2 (6 bases). Germline-derived CDR1 and CDR2 are GTSNPN and SVGIG (reference sequence). This CDR3 is built from 16 residues. V was clipped by 0 bases and J by 1 base, with 14 bases between them. Here the CDR3 reads CAWSVWRGARTDTQYF. The CDR3 DNA follows: TGTGCCTGGAGTGTATGGAGGGGAGCACGCACAGATACGCAGTATTTT.